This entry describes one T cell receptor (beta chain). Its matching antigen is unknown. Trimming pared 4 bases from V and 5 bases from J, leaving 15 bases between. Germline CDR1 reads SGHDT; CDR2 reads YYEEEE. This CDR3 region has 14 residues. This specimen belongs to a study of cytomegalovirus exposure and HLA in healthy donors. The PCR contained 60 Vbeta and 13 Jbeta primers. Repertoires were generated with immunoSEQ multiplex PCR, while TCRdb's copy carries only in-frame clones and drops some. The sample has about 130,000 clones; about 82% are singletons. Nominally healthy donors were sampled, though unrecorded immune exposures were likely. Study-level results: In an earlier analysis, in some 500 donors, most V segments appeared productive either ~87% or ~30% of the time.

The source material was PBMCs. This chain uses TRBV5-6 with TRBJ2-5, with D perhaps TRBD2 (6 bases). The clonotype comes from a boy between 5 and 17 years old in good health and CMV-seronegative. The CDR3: CASSRAGYGETQYF. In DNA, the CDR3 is TGTGCCAGCAGCCGGGCGGGGTATGGGGAGACCCAGTACTTC.